A selection of T cell receptor beta chains follows, all from one sample in a study of T cells after yellow fever vaccination. TCRdb processed the 5' RACE reads anew with MiXCR; each CDR3 protein has one entry. This sample has 450,000 to 600,000 distinct CDR3 sequences; approximately 15% occur once, and the top ten carry more than 13%. The sample here was PBMCs, taken on the day of the yellow fever booster vaccination. These receptors originate from a man aged 25-45 years who received the YFV17D yellow fever vaccine. Each CDR3 is given with its conserved first and last residue. The D gene is left open where the match is weak. Size tells how often a clone was seen (once, few, many) or the class of an expanded clone, and some rows leave it out.

CDR3aa: CASSLGDRLTSPLHF
CDR3nt: TGCGCCAGCAGCTTGGGGGACAGGTTAACCTCCCCCCTCCACTTT
abundance: -
j_gene: TRBJ1-6
v_gene: TRBV5-1
len: 15
d_gene: TRBD1

CDR3aa: CASSESGRAIKTQYF
CDR3nt: TGTGCCAGCAGCGAAAGCGGGAGGGCCATAAAGACCCAGTACTTC
abundance: few
j_gene: TRBJ2-5
v_gene: TRBV3-1
len: 15
d_gene: TRBD2

CDR3aa: CASSYSRANQPQHF
CDR3nt: TGTGCCAGCAGTTACTCGAGAGCTAATCAGCCCCAGCATTTT
abundance: -
j_gene: TRBJ1-5
v_gene: TRBV6-5
len: 14
d_gene: -

CDR3aa: CATRSGTRVDEQYF
CDR3nt: TGCGCCACCCGCTCCGGGACTAGAGTAGACGAGCAGTACTTC
abundance: -
j_gene: TRBJ2-7
v_gene: TRBV5-1
len: 14
d_gene: TRBD2

CDR3aa: CASSFRTRNFNEQFF
CDR3nt: TGTGCCAGCAGCTTTAGGACAAGAAACTTCAATGAGCAGTTCTTC
abundance: -
j_gene: TRBJ2-1
v_gene: TRBV5-6
len: 15
d_gene: -

CDR3aa: CASSFYRVESYNSPLHF
CDR3nt: TGTGCCAGCAGTTTCTACAGGGTTGAATCCTATAATTCACCCCTCCACTTT
abundance: few
j_gene: TRBJ1-6
v_gene: TRBV27
len: 17
d_gene: -

CDR3aa: CASSRAGTGAGELFF
CDR3nt: TGTGCCAGCAGCAGAGCCGGGACAGGGGCCGGGGAGCTGTTTTTT
abundance: many
j_gene: TRBJ2-2
v_gene: TRBV5-6
len: 15
d_gene: TRBD1

CDR3aa: CSVLEIAGDTQYF
CDR3nt: TGCAGCGTTCTGGAGATAGCGGGAGATACGCAGTATTTT
abundance: -
j_gene: TRBJ2-3
v_gene: TRBV29-1
len: 13
d_gene: TRBD2

CDR3aa: CASMYWGSTEAFF
CDR3nt: TGTGCCAGCATGTACTGGGGGAGCACTGAAGCTTTCTTT
abundance: -
j_gene: TRBJ1-1
v_gene: TRBV27
len: 13
d_gene: -

CDR3aa: CASSLRSEQTQYF
CDR3nt: TGTGCCAGCAGCTTAAGGTCAGAGCAGACCCAGTACTTC
abundance: few
j_gene: TRBJ2-5
v_gene: TRBV7-2
len: 13
d_gene: -

CDR3aa: CAISEWIVATQYF
CDR3nt: TGTGCCATCAGTGAGTGGATTGTGGCAACCCAGTACTTC
abundance: -
j_gene: TRBJ2-5
v_gene: TRBV10-3
len: 13
d_gene: -

CDR3aa: CSARDSSHGGSGETQYF
CDR3nt: TGCAGTGCTAGAGACTCCTCCCACGGCGGGAGTGGAGAGACCCAGTACTTC
abundance: once
j_gene: TRBJ2-5
v_gene: TRBV20-1
len: 17
d_gene: TRBD2

CDR3aa: CASSAPTSGREQFF
CDR3nt: TGTGCCAGCAGTGCGCCTACTAGCGGGAGAGAGCAGTTCTTC
abundance: few
j_gene: TRBJ2-1
v_gene: TRBV28
len: 14
d_gene: TRBD2

CDR3aa: CATSDYRVTDTQYF
CDR3nt: TGTGCCACCAGTGATTACAGGGTGACAGATACGCAGTATTTT
abundance: -
j_gene: TRBJ2-3
v_gene: TRBV24-1
len: 14
d_gene: -

CDR3aa: CASTPTSGAYEQYF
CDR3nt: TGTGCCAGCACCCCAACTAGCGGGGCTTACGAGCAGTACTTC
abundance: -
j_gene: TRBJ2-7
v_gene: TRBV7-9
len: 14
d_gene: TRBD2

CDR3aa: CASLPRTEKLFF
CDR3nt: TGTGCCAGCCTTCCTAGAACTGAAAAACTGTTTTTT
abundance: -
j_gene: TRBJ1-4
v_gene: TRBV6-2/TRBV6-3
len: 12
d_gene: -

CDR3aa: CASSYDRGGRETQYF
CDR3nt: TGTGCCAGCAGTTACGATCGGGGGGGAAGAGAGACCCAGTACTTC
abundance: -
j_gene: TRBJ2-5
v_gene: TRBV6-5
len: 15
d_gene: TRBD2

CDR3aa: CASSELTLDEGVVYNEQFF
CDR3nt: TGTGCCAGCAGTGAACTAACCCTCGACGAGGGGGTGGTCTACAATGAGCAGTTCTTC
abundance: -
j_gene: TRBJ2-1
v_gene: TRBV25-1
len: 19
d_gene: -

CDR3aa: CASSQLSGGYNEQFF
CDR3nt: TGCGCCAGCAGCCAACTCTCGGGAGGATACAATGAGCAGTTCTTC
abundance: -
j_gene: TRBJ2-1
v_gene: TRBV4-1
len: 15
d_gene: TRBD2

CDR3aa: CASSYGDSGIQYF
CDR3nt: TGCGCCAGCAGCTACGGGGATAGCGGCATTCAGTACTTC
abundance: few
j_gene: TRBJ2-4
v_gene: TRBV4-3
len: 13
d_gene: -

CDR3aa: CSYRELNEQFF
CDR3nt: TGCAGCTACCGGGAACTCAATGAGCAGTTCTTC
abundance: -
j_gene: TRBJ2-1
v_gene: TRBV20-1
len: 11
d_gene: -

CDR3aa: CATSPIAGVYEQYF
CDR3nt: TGTGCCACCTCCCCTATAGCGGGAGTCTACGAGCAGTACTTC
abundance: -
j_gene: TRBJ2-7
v_gene: TRBV19
len: 14
d_gene: TRBD2

CDR3aa: CASRASGTGFYTQYF
CDR3nt: TGTGCCAGCAGGGCCTCCGGGACAGGCTTCTATACGCAGTATTTT
abundance: -
j_gene: TRBJ2-3
v_gene: TRBV28
len: 15
d_gene: TRBD1

CDR3aa: CASSPFTGELFF
CDR3nt: TGTGCCAGCAGCCCTTTCACCGGGGAGCTGTTTTTT
abundance: many
j_gene: TRBJ2-2
v_gene: TRBV7-9
len: 12
d_gene: -

CDR3aa: CCARYRGSANEKLFF
CDR3nt: TGCTGTGCTAGATATAGGGGATCGGCTAATGAAAAACTGTTTTTT
abundance: -
j_gene: TRBJ1-4
v_gene: TRBV20-1
len: 15
d_gene: -

CDR3aa: CASSPKNSNEQFF
CDR3nt: TGTGCCAGCAGCCCCAAAAACAGCAATGAGCAGTTCTTC
abundance: many
j_gene: TRBJ2-1
v_gene: TRBV7-8
len: 13
d_gene: -

CDR3aa: CAISEEEEFYGYTF
CDR3nt: TGTGCCATCAGTGAGGAGGAAGAGTTCTATGGCTACACCTTC
abundance: -
j_gene: TRBJ1-2
v_gene: TRBV10-3
len: 14
d_gene: -

CDR3aa: CASSQPTSGRRAGELFF
CDR3nt: TGTGCCAGCAGCCAACCGACTAGCGGGAGACGGGCCGGGGAGCTGTTTTTT
abundance: -
j_gene: TRBJ2-2
v_gene: TRBV14
len: 17
d_gene: TRBD2